The 15 T cell receptor beta chains in this list originate from one sample, sequenced in a study of radiation and T cells in renal cell carcinoma (dated by TCRdb to 2020 to 2021). Library creation used the immunoSEQ multiplex PCR assay. TCRdb mirrors the immuneACCESS table, restricted to in-frame sequences. Some clones are absent from its copies; in checked studies, under half trace to an unresolved V gene, and the reason for the others is unknown. This sample gives about 150,000 clones in total; approximately 88% of them show up just once. The top ten hold over 10% of the sample. The time point label, read with the paper, signifies: blood 2 weeks post-SBRT. Taken with the paper, the label for treatment or condition translates to: 15 Gy SBRT to primary tumor, nephrectomy 4 weeks later. Sequenced here: blood, sampled from a patient whose treatment included radiotherapy and nephrectomy. The source of these receptors is a woman between 45 and 60 years old with renal cell carcinoma.

This sequence joins TRBV5-4 and TRBJ1-1; the match to TRBD1 covers 12 bases. From germline, CDR1 is SGHNT and CDR2 YYREEE (reference sequence). V shed 2 bases, J shed 5 bases, and the junction held 7 bases outside the gene matches. The CDR3 covers 16 residues. Written as DNA, the CDR3 is TGTGCCAGCAGCTTAGGGACAGGGGGCACGAGTACTGAAGCTTTCTTT. This translates into CASSLGTGGTSTEAFF. Using reference TRBV5-4 and TRBJ1-1 for the parts outside the CDR3, the full variable domain is ETGVTQSPTHLIKTRGQQVTLRCSSQSGHNTVSWYQQALGQGPQFIFQYYREEENGRGNFPPRFSGLQFPNYSSELNVNALELDDSALYLCASSLGTGGTSTEAFFGQGTRLTVV.

J is TRBJ1-4 and V is TRBV19; D ambiguous. Germline CDR1 LNHDA, CDR2 SQIVND (reference sequence). V shed 7 bases and J shed 8 bases, with 11 bases lying between them. The CDR3 length is 12 residues. CDR3 region: CASKTPGEKLFF. CDR3 coding DNA: TGTGCCAGTAAGACGCCGGGGGAAAAACTGTTTTTT.

The V call is TRBV7-8, the J call TRBJ2-3; 7 nucleotides line up with TRBD1. Trimming removed 5 bases from V and 5 bases from J; junction bases left unmatched: 7. The CDR3 runs 14 residues. CDR1 SGHVS and CDR2 FQNEAQ come from the germline V gene. The DNA for the CDR3 is TGTGCCAGCAGCCAGGCGAGGGGGCGAGATACGCAGTATTTT. This sequence encodes CASSQARGRDTQYF. The whole variable domain, remainder taken from reference TRBV7-8 and TRBJ2-3, is GAGVSQSPRYKVAKRGQDVALRCDPISGHVSLFWYQQALGQGPEFLTYFQNEAQLDKSGLPSDRFFAERPEGSVSTLKIQRTQQEDSAVYLCASSQARGRDTQYFGPGTRLTVL.

A note on this clone: Within the sample, other DNA sequences also encode this same CDR3. The rearrangement joins TRBV7-2 to TRBJ1-3; D is unresolved. The V and J ends lost 2 bases and 4 bases respectively, with 3 bases between them. This CDR3 region has 12 residues. Germline V gene lookup returns CDR1 SGHTA and CDR2 FQGNSA. CDR3 bases: TGTGCCAGCAGCTTACTCGGAAACACCATATATTTT. As protein: CASSLLGNTIYF.

Details on this clone: Other DNA variants within this sample encode the same CDR3. This chain joins TRBV6-5 and TRBJ2-3, with 9 bases matching TRBD2. This CDR3 is built from 14 residues. CDR1 MNHEY and CDR2 SVGAGI come from the germline V gene. The J segment lost 0 bases and the V segment lost 6 bases, leaving 1 base of the junction unmatched. The CDR3 protein is CASSSGGSTDTQYF. CDR3 DNA: TGTGCCAGCAGCAGCGGGGGGAGCACAGATACGCAGTATTTT.

This clone was seen a handful of times. The gene calls are TRBV29-1 and TRBJ1-1; a possible D gene is TRBD1 (5 bases). Germline CDR1 reads SQVTM; CDR2 reads ANQGSEA. This CDR3 has 13 amino acids. V was cut by 3 bases and J by 1 base, with 9 bases left in between. The CDR3 region is CSVDRGGNTEAFF. The CDR3 bases are TGCAGCGTTGACCGCGGGGGGAACACTGAAGCTTTCTTT.

The chain recombines TRBV30 with TRBJ1-1; tentative D call: TRBD1 (6 bases). The CDR3 totals 13 residues. Germline lookup yields CDR1 GTSNPN and CDR2 SVGIG (reference sequence). V lost 0 bases to trimming and J lost 7 bases, with 12 bases between them. The DNA for the CDR3 is TGTGCCTGGAGTGTACGAGGGGGGAATGAAGCTTTCTTT. Its translation: CAWSVRGGNEAFF. The full variable domain, completed using reference TRBV30 and TRBJ1-1, is SQTIHQWPATLVQPVGSPLSLECTVEGTSNPNLYWYRQAAGRGLQLLFYSVGIGQISSEVPQNLSASRPQDRQFILSSKKLLLSDSGFYLCAWSVRGGNEAFFGQGTRLTVV.

This sequence joins TRBV11-2 and TRBJ2-5, with TRBD1 matching 11 bases. The V gene end was trimmed by 1 base and the J gene end by 5 bases; junction bases not matched to a gene: 3. CDR3 length: 15 residues. Germline assignment: CDR1 SGHAT and CDR2 FQNNGV. CDR3 protein: CASSLGTGGGETQYF. CDR3 sequence (DNA): TGTGCCAGCAGCTTAGGGACAGGGGGCGGCGAGACCCAGTACTTC.

The chain carries TRBV7-2 and TRBJ2-2; D ambiguous. V lost 2 bases, J lost 4 bases, and 17 bases lay in between. From germline, CDR1 is SGHTA and CDR2 FQGNSA. There are 17 residues in the CDR3. The CDR3 bases are TGTGCCAGCAGCTTATTTGTACCCCGCGAGTTCACCGGGGAGCTGTTTTTT. Amino acids: CASSLFVPREFTGELFF.

V and J are TRBV6-5 and TRBJ1-6; a possible D gene is TRBD1 (6 bases). The CDR3 consists of 14 residues. The germline V and J ends were trimmed by 7 bases and 7 bases, with 14 bases remaining between them. CDR1 is MNHEY and CDR2 is SVGAGI in the germline V gene. Here the CDR3 reads CASKRWTANSPLHF. CDR3 DNA: TGTGCCAGCAAGCGGTGGACAGCAAATTCACCCCTCCACTTT.

The chain joins TRBV5-1 to TRBJ2-3; D gene ambiguous. With 6 bases removed from V and 0 bases from J, the gap between germline ends came to 14 bases. The CDR3 has 15 amino acids. Germline assignment: CDR1 SGHRS and CDR2 YFSETQ. As DNA, the CDR3 is TGCGCCAGCAACTCCGACGGGCGGAGCACAGATACGCAGTATTTT. It translates to CASNSDGRSTDTQYF.

The gene calls are TRBV7-2 and TRBJ1-2; D gene uncertain. Germline lookup yields CDR1 SGHTA and CDR2 FQGNSA. CDR3 size: 13 residues. Trimming removed 5 bases at V and 4 bases at J, with 11 bases between. Here the CDR3 DNA reads TGTGCCAGCAGCCCGCAGGACGGCTATGGCTACACCTTC. Protein product: CASSPQDGYGYTF. Variable domain in full (rest from reference TRBV7-2 and TRBJ1-2): GAGVSQSPSNKVTEKGKDVELRCDPISGHTALYWYRQSLGQGLEFLIYFQGNSAPDKSGLPSDRFSAERTGGSVSTLTIQRTQQEDSAVYLCASSPQDGYGYTFGSGTRLTVV.

The V call is TRBV18, the J call TRBJ1-6; perhaps TRBD1 as D (5 bases). Trimming removed 3 bases at V and 6 bases at J, with 12 bases between. Germline CDR1 and CDR2: KGHSH and LQKENI. The CDR3 is 15 amino acids. CDR3 sequence: CASSPGLPTNSPLHF. As DNA, the CDR3 is TGTGCCAGCTCACCGGGGCTACCCACTAATTCACCCCTCCACTTT.

This clone appeared a single time. This sequence joins TRBV12-5 and TRBJ2-1, with D possibly matching TRBD1 (7 bases). The CDR3 covers 13 residues. V lost 7 bases, J lost 6 bases, and 13 bases lay in between. Germline CDR1 is LGHNT and CDR2 is FRNRAP. The CDR3 sequence: CASEQGGFNEQFF. CDR3 bases: TGTGCTAGTGAGCAGGGGGGATTCAATGAGCAGTTCTTC.

This rearrangement joins TRBV7-8 to TRBJ1-6, with D maybe TRBD1 (6 bases). V was trimmed by 4 bases and J by 10 bases, leaving 14 bases between them. Germline V gene sequence: CDR1 SGHVS, CDR2 FQNEAQ. The CDR3 consists of 14 residues. This CDR3 reads CASSSGQPRSPLHF. The DNA for the CDR3 is TGTGCCAGCAGCTCCGGACAGCCTCGGTCACCCCTCCACTTT. Using reference TRBV7-8 and TRBJ1-6 for the parts outside the CDR3, the full variable domain is GAGVSQSPRYKVAKRGQDVALRCDPISGHVSLFWYQQALGQGPEFLTYFQNEAQLDKSGLPSDRFFAERPEGSVSTLKIQRTQQEDSAVYLCASSSGQPRSPLHFGNGTRLTVT.